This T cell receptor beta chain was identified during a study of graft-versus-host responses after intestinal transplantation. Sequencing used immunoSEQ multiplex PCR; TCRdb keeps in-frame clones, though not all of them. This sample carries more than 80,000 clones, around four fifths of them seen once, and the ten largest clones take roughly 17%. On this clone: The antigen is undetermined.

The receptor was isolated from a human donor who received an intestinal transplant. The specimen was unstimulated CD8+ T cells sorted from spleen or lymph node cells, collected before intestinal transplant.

The CDR3 nucleotides read TGTGCCAGCAGTTATTACTCCTACGAGCAGTACTTC. Translating gives CASSYYSYEQYF. The chain combines TRBV27 with TRBJ2-7; D unclear. The CDR3 has 12 residues. Germline lookup yields CDR1 MNHEY and CDR2 SMNVEV (reference sequence). V shed 4 bases and J shed 0 bases, with 4 bases lying between them.